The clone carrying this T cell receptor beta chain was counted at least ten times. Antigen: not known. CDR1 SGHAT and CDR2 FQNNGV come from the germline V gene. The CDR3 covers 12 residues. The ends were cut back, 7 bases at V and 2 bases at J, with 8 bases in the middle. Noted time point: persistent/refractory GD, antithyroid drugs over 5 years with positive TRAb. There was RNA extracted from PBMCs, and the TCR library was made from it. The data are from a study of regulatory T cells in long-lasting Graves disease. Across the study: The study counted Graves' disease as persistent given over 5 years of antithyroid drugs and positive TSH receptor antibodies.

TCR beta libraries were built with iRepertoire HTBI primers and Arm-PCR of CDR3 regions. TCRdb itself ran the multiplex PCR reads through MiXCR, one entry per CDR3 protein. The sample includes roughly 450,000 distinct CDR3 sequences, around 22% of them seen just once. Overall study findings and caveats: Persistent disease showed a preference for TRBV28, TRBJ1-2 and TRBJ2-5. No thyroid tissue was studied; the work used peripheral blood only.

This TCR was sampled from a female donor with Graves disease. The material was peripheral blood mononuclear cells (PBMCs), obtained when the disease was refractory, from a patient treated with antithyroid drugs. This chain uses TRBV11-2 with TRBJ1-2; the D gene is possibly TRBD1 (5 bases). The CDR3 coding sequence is TGTGCCAGCAACAGGATAAACTATGGCTACACCTTC. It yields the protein CASNRINYGYTF.